The next 17 T cell receptor beta chains were all read from a single sample in a study of T-cell reconstitution after alpha-beta-depleted transplantation in children. Unique molecular identifiers tagged the TCRbeta library. From the PCR reads, TCRdb called clonotypes with MiXCR, one entry per CDR3 protein. The sample lists 540,000 or so distinct CDR3 sequences; under 25% were seen once. The sample consisted of PBMCs, mostly from graft donor cells, taken 360 days after TCRalphabeta/CD19-depleted stem cell transplant. These receptors were taken from a boy in the first two years of life who had a stem cell transplant for acute myeloid leukemia, so the T cells may come from the graft donor.

V gene TRBV24-1 combines with J gene TRBJ1-2, with 7 bases identical to TRBD1. This CDR3 region has 13 residues. The V and J ends lost 2 bases and 7 bases, in that order; junction bases with no gene match: 3. Germline V gene sequence: CDR1 KGHDR, CDR2 SFDVKD. The CDR3 DNA follows: TGTGCCACCAGTGATTGGAGACAGGGTGGCTACACCTTC. It encodes CATSDWRQGGYTF.

The chain carries TRBV15 and TRBJ1-1; maybe TRBD1 (6 bases). Trimming took 5 bases from V and 0 from J, leaving 10 bases between them. The CDR3 has 14 amino acids. CDR1 is LNHNV and CDR2 is YYDKDF in the germline V gene (reference sequence). For the CDR3, the DNA is TGTGCCACCAGCCCCCGGACAGTGAACACTGAAGCTTTCTTT. Translation: CATSPRTVNTEAFF.

The chain couples TRBV20-1 to TRBJ2-2; 7 positions match TRBD2. Germline trimming cut 6 bases from V and 10 bases from J; bases unmatched to any gene: 20. The length of the CDR3 is 16 residues. Looked up from germline, CDR1 is DFQATT and CDR2 is SNEGSKA (reference sequence). CDR3 in amino acids: CSASPSGLVRHTELFF. CDR3 in DNA: TGCAGTGCCAGTCCCTCAGGACTAGTCAGACACACGGAGCTGTTTTTT.

This clonotype turned up a few times. The chain combines TRBV29-1 with TRBJ1-2; D uncertain. CDR1 and CDR2 from the germline V gene are SQVTM and ANQGSEA. The CDR3 is made up of 12 amino acids. V was clipped by 4 bases and J by 2 bases, with 8 bases between them. The DNA for the CDR3 is TGCAGCGTTGTGAAGGTCAACTATGGCTACACCTTC. It yields the protein CSVVKVNYGYTF.

This clonotype was counted only a few times. This chain joins TRBV5-6 and TRBJ2-7; 9 nucleotides align to TRBD1. CDR3 size: 15 residues. The germline V gene encodes CDR1 SGHDT and CDR2 YYEEEE. V lost 0 bases and J lost 4; bases outside the gene matches: 5. The CDR3 is CASSLVDRGPYEQYF. CDR3 nucleotides: TGTGCCAGCAGCTTGGTGGACAGGGGACCGTACGAGCAGTACTTC.

This clonotype was counted only a few times. The J gene is TRBJ2-1, the V gene TRBV11-1; possible D gene TRBD1, 6 bases. Germline V CDR1 and CDR2: SGHAT, FQDESV (reference sequence). V lost 0 bases to trimming and J lost 9 bases, with 9 bases between them. The CDR3 covers 13 residues. Here the CDR3 DNA reads TGTGCCAGCAGCTTAGCGGGACACCTTGAGCAGTTCTTC. Translation gives CASSLAGHLEQFF.

This clonotype was found many times. This chain connects TRBV3-1 to TRBJ1-5; D may be TRBD1 (6 bases). Germline CDR1 is LGHDT and CDR2 is YNNKEL (reference sequence). The germline V and J ends were trimmed by 4 bases and 3 bases, with 25 bases remaining between them. This CDR3 is 19 amino acids long. CDR3 loop: CASSLTLGHPGANNQPQHF. CDR3 nucleotides: TGTGCCAGCAGCCTCACCTTGGGACACCCCGGGGCTAACAATCAGCCCCAGCATTTT.

This clonotype appeared many times. This chain connects TRBV6-5 to TRBJ2-7; 12 bases are a match to TRBD2. With V trimmed by 7 bases and J by 3 bases, 4 bases remained unmatched. The germline gives CDR1 MNHEY, CDR2 SVGAGI. There are 14 residues in the CDR3. The DNA of the CDR3 is TGTGCCAGCACCCGACTAGCGGGGGTCTACGAGCAGTACTTC. It yields the protein CASTRLAGVYEQYF.

The chain joins TRBV9 to TRBJ2-5; unclear D gene. Per germline, CDR1 SGDLS and CDR2 YYNGEE. V lost 2 bases and J lost 5, with 16 bases in between. The length of the CDR3 is 15 residues. The CDR3 DNA reads TGTGCCAGCAGCGTCCGGGCGACTCCTTCCGAGACCCAGTACTTC. Its protein product is CASSVRATPSETQYF.

CDR3 coding DNA: TGTGCCAGCAGTATCCCCGGAATGTACCAAGAGACCCAGTACTTC. Its protein product is CASSIPGMYQETQYF. This chain uses TRBV12-3 or TRBV12-4 with TRBJ2-5; D gene ambiguous. V lost 5 bases and J 0 bases, leaving 13 bases between the germline ends. The CDR3 runs to 15 residues.

The chain combines TRBV9 with TRBJ2-5; the match to TRBD2 covers 12 bases. Unmatched junction bases numbered 5, after V lost 4 bases and J lost 1 base. Per germline, CDR1 SGDLS and CDR2 YYNGEE. This CDR3 is 16 amino acids long. Here the CDR3 reads CASSSRTSGVQETQYF. Here the CDR3 DNA reads TGTGCCAGCAGCTCCCGGACTAGCGGGGTCCAAGAGACCCAGTACTTC.

This chain connects TRBV7-8 to TRBJ2-1; 8 positions agree with TRBD2. CDR3 length: 14 amino acids. The V and J ends lost 10 bases and 3 bases, in that order; junction bases with no gene match: 8. The germline V gene encodes CDR1 SGHVS and CDR2 FQNEAQ. Here the CDR3 DNA reads TGTGCCACCGGGGCGACTAGCGTCTACAATGAGCAGTTCTTC. Translating gives CATGATSVYNEQFF.

This clonotype has a count of ten or more. J is TRBJ2-7 and V is TRBV7-2; D unresolved. Germline V lookup: CDR1 SGHTA, CDR2 FQGNSA. This CDR3 is built from 13 residues. V lost 3 bases and J 1 base, leaving 7 bases between the germline ends. The CDR3 sequence is CASSLTPSYEQYF. The CDR3 DNA sequence: TGTGCCAGCAGCTTGACACCATCCTACGAGCAGTACTTC.

Many counts were recorded for this clonotype. The CDR3 reads CASGYPPGSGTEAFF. CDR3 nucleotide sequence: TGTGCTAGTGGTTATCCTCCAGGGTCGGGCACTGAAGCTTTCTTT. V and J are TRBV12-5 and TRBJ1-1; tentative D call: TRBD1 (5 bases). V was pared by 4 bases and J by 4 bases, with 16 bases between. The length of the CDR3 is 15 residues. The germline CDR1 and CDR2 sequences are LGHNT and FRNRAP.

At least ten counts were recorded for this clonotype. The chain couples TRBV29-1 to TRBJ1-3, with D possibly TRBD1 on 5 matching bases. The germline V and J ends were trimmed by 5 bases and 4 bases, with 15 bases remaining between them. Germline CDR1 reads SQVTM; CDR2 reads ANQGSEA. This CDR3 spans 14 amino acids. CDR3 loop: CSVRRDGDGNTIYF. For the CDR3, the DNA is TGCAGCGTTCGGAGGGACGGCGACGGAAACACCATATATTTT. Variable domain in full (rest from reference TRBV29-1 and TRBJ1-3): SAVISQKPSRDICQRGTSLTIQCQVDSQVTMMFWYRQQPGQSLTLIATANQGSEATYESGFVIDKFPISRPNLTFSTLTVSNMSPEDSSIYLCSVRRDGDGNTIYFGEGSWLTVV.

This clonotype appeared a few times. V usage is TRBV7-9 and J usage is TRBJ2-7; D perhaps matches TRBD2 (6 bases). CDR1 SEHNR and CDR2 FQNEAQ come from the germline V gene (reference sequence). CDR3 length: 17 amino acids. V was trimmed by 0 bases and J by 6 bases, leaving 21 bases between them. CDR3 bases: TGTGCCAGCAGCTTAGCGCGGGGAACAGGACGAATCGGCGAGCAGTACGTC. Its translation: CASSLARGTGRIGEQYV.

This clonotype was counted ten times or more. The chain couples TRBV20-1 to TRBJ2-7; 8 bases map to TRBD1. The V gene end was trimmed by 5 bases and the J gene end by 3 bases; junction bases not matched to a gene: 6. The CDR3 has 13 amino acids. From germline, CDR1 is DFQATT and CDR2 SNEGSKA (reference sequence). DNA of the CDR3: TGCAGTGCTTTCGGGACAGGCCTCTACGAGCAGTACGTC. The encoded protein is CSAFGTGLYEQYV.